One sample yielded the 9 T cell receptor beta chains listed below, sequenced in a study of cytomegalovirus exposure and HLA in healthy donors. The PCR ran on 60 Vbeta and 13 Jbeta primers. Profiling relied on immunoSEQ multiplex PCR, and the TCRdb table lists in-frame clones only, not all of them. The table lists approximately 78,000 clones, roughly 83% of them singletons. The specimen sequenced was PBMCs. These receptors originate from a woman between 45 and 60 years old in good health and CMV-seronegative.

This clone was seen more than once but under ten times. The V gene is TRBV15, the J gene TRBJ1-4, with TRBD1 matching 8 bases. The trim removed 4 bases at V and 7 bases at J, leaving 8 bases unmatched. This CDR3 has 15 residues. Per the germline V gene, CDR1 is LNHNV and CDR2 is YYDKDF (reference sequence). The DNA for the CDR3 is TGTGCCACCAGCACTAAGACAGGGGATAGTGAAAAACTGTTTTTT. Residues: CATSTKTGDSEKLFF.

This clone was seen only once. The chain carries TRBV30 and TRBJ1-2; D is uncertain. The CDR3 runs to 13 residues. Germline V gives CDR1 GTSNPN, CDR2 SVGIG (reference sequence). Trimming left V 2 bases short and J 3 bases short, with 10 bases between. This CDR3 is CAWSIFGDYGYTF. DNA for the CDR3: TGTGCCTGGAGTATCTTCGGGGACTATGGCTACACCTTC.

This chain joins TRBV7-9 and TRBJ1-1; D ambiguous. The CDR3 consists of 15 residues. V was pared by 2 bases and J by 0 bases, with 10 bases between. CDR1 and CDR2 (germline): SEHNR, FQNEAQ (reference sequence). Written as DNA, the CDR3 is TGTGCCAGCAGCTTAAGAGCTACTATGAACACTGAAGCTTTCTTT. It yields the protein CASSLRATMNTEAFF.

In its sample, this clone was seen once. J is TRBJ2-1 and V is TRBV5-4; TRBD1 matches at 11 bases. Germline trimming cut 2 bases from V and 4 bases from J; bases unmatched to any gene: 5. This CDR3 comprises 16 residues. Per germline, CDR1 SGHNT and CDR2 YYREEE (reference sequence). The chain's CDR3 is CASSLRGQGVYNEQFF. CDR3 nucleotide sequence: TGTGCCAGCAGCTTAAGGGGACAGGGGGTTTACAATGAGCAGTTCTTC.

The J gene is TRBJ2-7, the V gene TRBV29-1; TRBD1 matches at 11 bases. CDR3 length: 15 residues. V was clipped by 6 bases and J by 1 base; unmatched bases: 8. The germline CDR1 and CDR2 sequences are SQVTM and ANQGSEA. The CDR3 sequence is CSVEIGTGGSYEQYF. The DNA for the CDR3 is TGCAGCGTCGAAATAGGGACAGGGGGTTCCTACGAGCAGTACTTC.

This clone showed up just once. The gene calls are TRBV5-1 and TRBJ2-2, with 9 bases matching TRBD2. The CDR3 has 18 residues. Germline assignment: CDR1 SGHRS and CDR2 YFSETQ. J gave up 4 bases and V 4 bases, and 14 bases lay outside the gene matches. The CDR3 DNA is TGCGCCAGCAGCCTCCAGCTCGCTAGCGGGATAAGCACCGGGGAGCTGTTTTTT. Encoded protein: CASSLQLASGISTGELFF. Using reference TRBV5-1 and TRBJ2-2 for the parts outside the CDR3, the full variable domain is KAGVTQTPRYLIKTRGQQVTLSCSPISGHRSVSWYQQTPGQGLQFLFEYFSETQRNKGNFPGRFSGRQFSNSRSEMNVSTLELGDSALYLCASSLQLASGISTGELFFGEGSRLTVL.

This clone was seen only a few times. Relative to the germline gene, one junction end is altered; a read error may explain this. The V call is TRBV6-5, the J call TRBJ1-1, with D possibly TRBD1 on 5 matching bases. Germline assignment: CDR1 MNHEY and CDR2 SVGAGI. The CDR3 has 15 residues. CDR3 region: CASRPLGQMNSEAFF. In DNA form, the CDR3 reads TGTGCCAGCAGACCTCTGGGGCAGATGAACAGTGAAGCTTTCTTT.

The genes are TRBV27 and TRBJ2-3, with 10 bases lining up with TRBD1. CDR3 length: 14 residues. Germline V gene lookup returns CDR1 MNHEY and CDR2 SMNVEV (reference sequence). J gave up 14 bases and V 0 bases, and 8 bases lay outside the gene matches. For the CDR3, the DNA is TGTGCCAGCAGTTTATCGACCGGGACAGGGGCACGGTATTTT. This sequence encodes CASSLSTGTGARYF.

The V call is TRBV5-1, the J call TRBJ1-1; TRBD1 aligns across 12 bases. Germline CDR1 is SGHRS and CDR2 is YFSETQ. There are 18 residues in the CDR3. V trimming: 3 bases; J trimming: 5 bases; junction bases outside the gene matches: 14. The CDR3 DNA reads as TGCGCCAGCAGCTCAGACTGGGACAGGGGGCGCTTGGAGACTGAAGCTTTCTTT. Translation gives CASSSDWDRGRLETEAFF.